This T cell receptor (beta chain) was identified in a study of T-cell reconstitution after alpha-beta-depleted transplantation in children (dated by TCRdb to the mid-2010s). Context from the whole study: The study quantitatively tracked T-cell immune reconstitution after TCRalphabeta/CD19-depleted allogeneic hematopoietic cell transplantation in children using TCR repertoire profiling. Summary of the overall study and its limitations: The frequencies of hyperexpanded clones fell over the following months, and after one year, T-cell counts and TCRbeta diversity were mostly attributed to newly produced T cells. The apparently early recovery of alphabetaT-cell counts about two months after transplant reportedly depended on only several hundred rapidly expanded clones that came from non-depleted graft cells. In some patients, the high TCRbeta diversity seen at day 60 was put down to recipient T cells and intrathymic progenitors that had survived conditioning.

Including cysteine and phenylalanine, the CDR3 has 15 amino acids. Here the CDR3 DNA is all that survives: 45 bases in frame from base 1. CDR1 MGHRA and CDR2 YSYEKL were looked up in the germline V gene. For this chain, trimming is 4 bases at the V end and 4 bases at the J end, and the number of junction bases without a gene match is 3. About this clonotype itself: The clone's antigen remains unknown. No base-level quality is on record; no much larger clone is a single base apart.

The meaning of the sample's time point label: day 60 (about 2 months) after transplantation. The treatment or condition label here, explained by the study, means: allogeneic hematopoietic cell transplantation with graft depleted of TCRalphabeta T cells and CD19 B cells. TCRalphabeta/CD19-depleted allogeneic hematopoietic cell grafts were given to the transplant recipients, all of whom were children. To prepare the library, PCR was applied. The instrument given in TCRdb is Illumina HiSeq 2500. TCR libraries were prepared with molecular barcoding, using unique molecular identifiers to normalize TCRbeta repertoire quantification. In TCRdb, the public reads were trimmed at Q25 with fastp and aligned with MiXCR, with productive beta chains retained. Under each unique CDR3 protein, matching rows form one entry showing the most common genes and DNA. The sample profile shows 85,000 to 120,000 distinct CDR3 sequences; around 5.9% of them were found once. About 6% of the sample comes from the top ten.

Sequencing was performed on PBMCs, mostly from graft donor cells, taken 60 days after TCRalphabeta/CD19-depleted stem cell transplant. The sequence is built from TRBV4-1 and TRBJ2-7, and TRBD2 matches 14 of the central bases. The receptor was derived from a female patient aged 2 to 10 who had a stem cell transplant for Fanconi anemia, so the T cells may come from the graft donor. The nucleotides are TGCGCCAGCAGCCCGGGACTAGCGGGAGAGTACGAGCAGTACTTC. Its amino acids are CASSPGLAGEYEQYF.